This T cell receptor (beta chain) was sequenced during a study of T-cell memory formation after mild COVID-19. Study in general: Across donors, TCR clusters were largely donor specific. Study results and caveats: Cross-reactive memory appears to have joined, as suggested by some responding clones showing up in pre-infection memory.

Remarks on this clonotype: Its antigen is still unknown.

UMIs and sample barcodes were carried by the TCR alpha and TCR beta cDNA libraries that 5'RACE produced using constant-segment primers. In TCRdb, the 5' RACE reads were re-called with MiXCR into one record per CDR3 protein. Altogether around 510,000 distinct CDR3 sequences are present, less than 25% being singletons, with the ten largest covering about 8.2%. The receptor was derived from an adult woman who had mild COVID-19 (a few samples of this study predate the infection). Cell type and time point are not known. Material for sequencing was PBMCs or a T cell subset sorted from them (not recorded which).

The CDR3 spells CASSPRGGYGYTF. DNA for the CDR3: TGTGCCAGCAGCCCCCGCGGAGGGTATGGCTACACCTTC. The chain carries TRBV7-9 and TRBJ1-2; D is unclear. V dropped 5 bases and J dropped 5 bases, with 12 bases sitting between them. The CDR3 sequence is 13 residues long. Germline CDR1 and CDR2: SEHNR and FQNEAQ (reference sequence).